The clone carrying this TCR beta chain was seen a handful of times. Its specificity is not known. The data originate from a study of T-cell memory formation after mild COVID-19. Overall study findings and caveats: Pre-infection memory harbored some responding clones, suggesting cross-reactive memory joined.

5'RACE, which relied on constant-segment primers, yielded TCR alpha and TCR beta cDNA libraries carrying sample barcodes and UMIs. TCRdb independently ran MiXCR on the 5' RACE reads; one entry per CDR3 protein. The sample has 300,000 to 400,000 distinct CDR3 sequences, 15% seen once; the top ten hold 20% to 25%. There are 14 residues in the CDR3. CDR1 is SGHRS, CDR2 YFSETQ, per germline. Trimming pared 4 bases from V and 4 bases from J, leaving 11 bases between. The clonotype originates from a man younger than 35 who had mild COVID-19 (a few samples of this study predate the infection). Cell type and time point are not known. Specimen: PBMCs or a T cell subset sorted from them (not recorded which). This rearrangement joins TRBV5-1 to TRBJ2-2; D may be TRBD2 (5 bases). The CDR3 DNA sequence: TGCGCCAGCAGCCATACGGGGTTCACCGGGGAGCTGTTTTTT. It encodes CASSHTGFTGELFF.